This T cell receptor (beta chain) came from a study of glioma-infiltrating T cells. Germline V gene sequence: CDR1 MNHEY, CDR2 SVGAGI. The CDR3 sequence is 13 residues long. With 0 bases removed from V and 14 bases from J, the gap between germline ends came to 15 bases. TCR alpha and beta CDR3 regions were amplified from RNA using iRepertoire nested multiplex PCR. One-step reverse transcription and amplification started from about 100-400 ng of tissue mRNA or PBMC total RNA. TCRdb processed the multiplex PCR reads anew with MiXCR; each CDR3 protein has one entry. The sample yields a few hundred thousand distinct CDR3 sequences, roughly 41% seen once.

Sequenced material: glioma tissue, nonneoplastic brain tissue, or PBMCs (not recorded which). The clonotype originates from a human donor with low-grade glioma or glioblastoma, undergoing nonglioma brain surgery, or in good health (not recorded which). This sequence joins TRBV6-5 and TRBJ2-3, with D perhaps TRBD1 (5 bases). CDR3 sequence (DNA): TGTGCCAGCAGTTACTCTGGCAGGGCCCCCGTGTATTTT. This codes for CASSYSGRAPVYF.